This record covers a single T cell receptor beta chain. Its antigen is still unknown. Sequencing used immunoSEQ multiplex PCR; TCRdb keeps in-frame clones, though not all of them. The table records 800,000 to 1,200,000 clones, around 78% of them present only once. Each donor was a Caucasian adult residing in Nashville, Tennessee. The CDR3 sequence is 12 residues long. Trimming took off 8 bases at V and 4 bases at J, with 10 bases between the two ends. Germline CDR1 is SGHVS and CDR2 is FNYEAQ. This sample is part of a study of shared clonotypes between healthy human individuals. Study-level results: Naive subsets tended to show greater estimated richness than memory subsets.

Sequencing was performed on memory CD4+ T cells from PBMCs. Subset given: CD45RA-negative fraction. The V and J genes are TRBV7-6 and TRBJ2-3; no firm D call. The sequence was collected from a man aged 18 to 30 in good health. Some clones in this sample may be carry-over from other donors' samples. CDR3 DNA: TGTGCCAGCGGGCAGTCAGCAGATACGCAGTATTTT. Amino acids: CASGQSADTQYF.